These 24 T cell receptor beta chains were all obtained from the same sample, sequenced in a study of blood T cell repertoires in COVID-19. Assay used: immunoSEQ multiplex PCR; TCRdb lists only in-frame clones, some missing. Here the sample spans about 70,000 clones, more than 70% being singletons. Material for sequencing was peripheral blood. All receptors derive from a woman in her sixties or seventies with acute or convalescent COVID-19.

The CDR3 spells CATSDRDRGQGSTEAFF. DNA of the CDR3: TGTGCCACCAGTGACCGGGACAGGGGCCAGGGGAGCACTGAAGCTTTCTTT. This chain joins TRBV24-1 and TRBJ1-1; 10 bases are shared with TRBD1. V lost 4 bases, J lost 4 bases, and 11 bases stayed unmatched. CDR3 size: 17 residues. CDR1 is KGHDR, CDR2 SFDVKD, per germline.

This clone was observed a handful of times. CDR3 nucleotide sequence: TGTGCCAGCTCCCCGGGGTCCCACCCGAATGGCTACACCTTC. This encodes CASSPGSHPNGYTF. The V call is TRBV18, the J call TRBJ1-2, with D unresolved. The germline V and J ends were trimmed by 6 bases and 6 bases, with 17 bases remaining between them. Germline V gives CDR1 KGHSH, CDR2 LQKENI. The CDR3 length is 14 residues.

In this sample, this clone turned up once. The CDR3 protein is CASSQTNPYEQYF. The CDR3 nucleotides read TGTGCCAGCAGTCAGACAAACCCCTACGAGCAGTACTTC. J is TRBJ2-7 and V is TRBV28; no reliable D call. Trimming took 5 bases from V and 2 from J, leaving 10 bases between them. The V gene's germline CDR1 is MDHEN and CDR2 SYDVKM. The CDR3 runs 13 residues.

This chain connects TRBV7-9 to TRBJ1-4; 8 bases agree with TRBD1. J gave up 7 bases and V 7 bases, and 5 bases lay outside the gene matches. CDR3 length: 13 amino acids. Per germline, CDR1 SEHNR and CDR2 FQNEAQ (reference sequence). CDR3 sequence: CASTGQGAEKLFF. DNA for the CDR3: TGTGCCAGCACCGGGCAGGGGGCTGAAAAACTGTTTTTT. The full variable domain, completed using reference TRBV7-9 and TRBJ1-4, is DTGVSQNPRHKITKRGQNVTFRCDPISEHNRLYWYRQTLGQGPEFLTYFQNEAQLEKSRLLSDRFSAERPKGSFSTLEIQRTEQGDSAMYLCASTGQGAEKLFFGSGTQLSVL.

The V gene is TRBV30, the J gene TRBJ2-6, with 9 bases fitting TRBD2. Germline CDR1 GTSNPN, CDR2 SVGIG (reference sequence). This CDR3 contains 18 residues. J lost 0 bases, V lost 0 bases, and 6 bases had no gene match. CDR3 loop: CAWSVLTSGYSGANVLTF. CDR3 DNA: TGTGCCTGGAGTGTATTAACTAGCGGGTACTCTGGGGCCAACGTCCTGACTTTC.

The chain combines TRBV3-1 (or the pseudogene TRBV3-2) with TRBJ2-2, with 11 bases fitting TRBD2. The length of the CDR3 is 16 residues. Germline CDR1 LGHDT, CDR2 YNNKEL (reference sequence). The J segment lost 1 base and the V segment lost 5 bases, leaving 3 bases of the junction unmatched. The DNA for the CDR3 is TGTGCCAGCAGCGCCGGGACTAGCGGGAACACCGGGGAGCTGTTTTTT. Protein sequence: CASSAGTSGNTGELFF.

The J gene is TRBJ1-3, the V gene TRBV11-2; 9 bases fit TRBD1. The V gene's germline CDR1 is SGHAT and CDR2 FQNNGV. Unmatched junction bases numbered 5, after V lost 5 bases and J lost 3 bases. The length of the CDR3 is 15 residues. The CDR3 reads CASSLTGGYGNTIYF. CDR3 coding DNA: TGTGCCAGCAGCCTCACAGGGGGCTATGGAAACACCATATATTTT.

The chain recombines TRBV5-6 with TRBJ2-7; TRBD1 aligns across 7 bases. The CDR3 spans 14 residues. J gave up 6 bases and V 4 bases, and 10 bases lay outside the gene matches. In germline, CDR1 is SGHDT, CDR2 YYEEEE. The CDR3 nucleotides read TGTGCCAGCAGCCCACGGTCCGCAGGGGGCGAGCAGTACTTC. It yields the protein CASSPRSAGGEQYF.

The genes are TRBV2 and TRBJ1-5; TRBD1 is a possible D gene (6 bases). Germline loops: CDR1 SNHLY, CDR2 FYNNEI. The CDR3 sequence is 13 residues long. V lost 6 bases and J lost 2, with 8 bases in between. The CDR3, as DNA: TGTGCCAGCAGCCGACAGGGCAATCAGCCCCAGCATTTT. Amino acid sequence: CASSRQGNQPQHF.

The chain links TRBV5-4 to TRBJ2-3, with D possibly TRBD1 on 7 matching bases. The CDR3 loop spans 16 amino acids. Germline CDR1 and CDR2: SGHNT and YYREEE (reference sequence). Trimming cost V 4 bases and J 6 bases, with 21 bases left between them. The CDR3 DNA sequence: TGTGCCAGCAGCCGACAGGGTTCGGGAGACGGGGATACGCAGTATTTT. Translating it yields CASSRQGSGDGDTQYF.

The gene calls are TRBV27 and TRBJ2-4, with a tentative D call TRBD1 (5 bases). Germline values: CDR1 MNHEY, CDR2 SMNVEV (reference sequence). Trimming removed 6 bases from V and 3 bases from J, with 12 bases in between. The length of the CDR3 is 14 residues. Here the CDR3 reads CASSQGFGKNIQYF. In nucleotides, the CDR3 is TGTGCCAGCAGCCAGGGTTTCGGCAAAAACATTCAGTACTTC.

The chain carries TRBV29-1 and TRBJ1-2; the D gene is possibly TRBD1 (5 bases). Deletions cut 2 bases from V and 0 bases from J, with 16 bases between. Germline V gene lookup returns CDR1 SQVTM and CDR2 ANQGSEA. The CDR3 length is 16 residues. The CDR3 here is CSVESWGRQTNYGYTF. DNA for the CDR3: TGCAGCGTTGAAAGCTGGGGCAGACAGACTAACTATGGCTACACCTTC.

This clone was picked up one time. The chain combines TRBV3-1 (or the pseudogene TRBV3-2) with TRBJ1-2; 9 bases match TRBD1. The length of the CDR3 is 12 residues. Germline V gene sequence: CDR1 LGHDT, CDR2 YNNKEL (reference sequence). V dropped 6 bases and J dropped 7; count of bases not matched to a gene: 3. For the CDR3, the DNA is TGTGCCAGCAGGGGGACAGGGACTGGCTACACCTTC. Translating it yields CASRGTGTGYTF.

This clone was observed a few times. The rearrangement uses TRBV6-6 and TRBJ1-2, with no clear D. The V end was cut by 5 bases, the J end by 6 bases, with 13 bases between. This CDR3 region has 13 residues. Germline values: CDR1 MNHNY, CDR2 SVGAGI (reference sequence). The CDR3 region has the DNA TGTGCCAGCAGTGGGTGGGTGGGCGATGGCTACACCTTC. Protein product: CASSGWVGDGYTF.

The count of this clone is one. The rearrangement joins TRBV29-1 to TRBJ1-1; tentatively, D is TRBD1 (6 bases). Germline loops: CDR1 SQVTM, CDR2 ANQGSEA. With 7 bases removed from V and 0 bases from J, the gap between germline ends came to 12 bases. The CDR3 covers 13 residues. CDR3 coding DNA: TGCAGCGCTGGGGACATTATGAACACTGAAGCTTTCTTT. Encoded protein: CSAGDIMNTEAFF.

The V call is TRBV5-1, the J call TRBJ2-3; D might be TRBD2 (6 bases). This CDR3 is built from 15 residues. V lost 0 bases and J lost 4, with 12 bases in between. Germline CDR1 reads SGHRS; CDR2 reads YFSETQ. The CDR3 protein is CASSLGGRDSDTQYF. The CDR3 coding sequence is TGCGCCAGCAGCTTGGGAGGCCGGGACTCAGATACGCAGTATTTT. Full variable domain (outside the CDR3, taken from reference TRBV5-1 and TRBJ2-3): KAGVTQTPRYLIKTRGQQVTLSCSPISGHRSVSWYQQTPGQGLQFLFEYFSETQRNKGNFPGRFSGRQFSNSRSEMNVSTLELGDSALYLCASSLGGRDSDTQYFGPGTRLTVL.

Only one count was recorded for this clone. V gene TRBV30 combines with J gene TRBJ2-1; the D gene is possibly TRBD1 (5 bases). The ends were cut back, 2 bases at V and 10 bases at J, with 12 bases in the middle. Germline V gene sequence: CDR1 GTSNPN, CDR2 SVGIG (reference sequence). The CDR3 runs 12 residues. CDR3 in DNA: TGTGCCTGGAGTCCCTTTAAGGGGGAGCAGTTCTTC. Its protein product is CAWSPFKGEQFF.

This clone has a single count. The V gene is TRBV5-1, the J gene TRBJ1-1; D not resolved. The CDR3 spans 14 residues. Germline V gene sequence: CDR1 SGHRS, CDR2 YFSETQ. Trimming took off 0 bases at V and 6 bases at J, with 12 bases between the two ends. CDR3 coding DNA: TGCGCCAGCAGCTTGGACTCAACCCCTTCTGAAGCTTTCTTT. Translating it yields CASSLDSTPSEAFF.

The V and J genes are TRBV6-1 and TRBJ1-6; D is unclear. Trimming cost V 2 bases and J 7 bases, with 9 bases left between them. This CDR3 has 14 amino acids. From germline, CDR1 is MNHNS and CDR2 SASEGT. The CDR3: CASSETRGNSPLHF. For the CDR3, the DNA is TGTGCCAGCAGTGAAACCCGAGGGAATTCACCCCTCCACTTT.

This clone was observed a few times. The CDR3 DNA reads TGCGCCAGCAGCTTGATAGGGACAGGGCTCGGTTCACCCCTCCACTTT. Protein product: CASSLIGTGLGSPLHF. This chain connects TRBV5-1 to TRBJ1-6, with 9 bases lining up with TRBD1. CDR1 is SGHRS and CDR2 is YFSETQ in the germline V gene. CDR3 length: 16 amino acids. Losses at the gene ends were 1 base for V and 9 bases for J; bases not matched to a gene: 8.

The rearrangement links TRBV10-3 to TRBJ1-4; D call uncertain. Germline CDR1 reads ENHRY; CDR2 reads SYGVKD. V lost 4 bases, J lost 6 bases, and 9 bases lay in between. The CDR3 extends over 13 amino acids. The CDR3 sequence: CAISGGVDEKLFF. The CDR3 region has the DNA TGTGCCATCAGTGGGGGAGTCGATGAAAAACTGTTTTTT.

Details on this clone: The same CDR3 also results from other DNA sequences found in this sample. The V call is TRBV9, the J call TRBJ2-3, with TRBD1 as a possible D gene (5 bases). V gave up 1 base and J gave up 0 bases, with 6 bases separating them. Germline-derived CDR1 and CDR2 are SGDLS and YYNGEE. The CDR3 runs to 14 residues. CDR3 nucleotide sequence: TGTGCCAGCAGCGTAACAGGAAGCACAGATACGCAGTATTTT. Amino acid sequence: CASSVTGSTDTQYF.

The V gene is TRBV18, the J gene TRBJ2-1, with D perhaps matching TRBD2 (5 bases). Germline CDR1 reads KGHSH; CDR2 reads LQKENI. V gave up 4 bases and J gave up 8 bases, with 12 bases separating them. The CDR3 runs to 13 residues. Here the CDR3 DNA reads TGTGCCAGCTCACGTTCAGTGCGGGATGAGCAGTTCTTC. Protein: CASSRSVRDEQFF.

The rearrangement links TRBV9 to TRBJ2-3; possibly TRBD1 for D (6 bases). V was shortened by 6 bases and J by 0 bases, with 14 bases between the two germline ends. Germline CDR1 is SGDLS and CDR2 is YYNGEE. CDR3 length: 15 amino acids. The DNA for the CDR3 is TGTGCCAGCACCTCGACAGGAACTAGCACAGATACGCAGTATTTT. As protein: CASTSTGTSTDTQYF.